The entry below describes one T cell receptor beta chain. The antigen is undetermined. The sample comes from a study of OX40 agonist ivuxolimab in advanced cancers. Study outcomes and limitations: Mean expanded clone counts were higher in CD8+ than CD4+ T cells.

V lost 10 bases to trimming and J lost 4 bases; unmatched junction nucleotides: 6. Germline-derived CDR1 and CDR2 are MDHEN and SYDVKM. This CDR3 region has 12 residues. TCRdb keeps only in-frame clones here, not all; method: immunoSEQ multiplex PCR. In the table there are 55,000 to 75,000 clones, around four fifths of which are singletons. Sample: CD4+ or CD8+ T cells sorted from blood, taken in a trial of the OX40 agonist ivuxolimab. The source of this sequence is an adult with an advanced solid tumor such as melanoma, head and neck, liver or kidney cancer. The gene calls are TRBV28 and TRBJ1-2; 7 bases agree with TRBD1. CDR3 in DNA: TGTGCCACGGGACAGCCCGCCTATGGCTACACCTTC. Translated, it gives CATGQPAYGYTF.